The sequence of this TCR beta chain was determined in a study of PD-1 blockade in classical Hodgkin lymphoma. Whole-study findings and limits: While CD8+ TCR diversity did not rise significantly by C4D1, CD4+ TCR diversity did. Reported findings placed baseline TCR diversity lower in newly diagnosed patients (compared with healthy donors).

To note about this clone: Antigen specificity is unknown.

Clones were read by immunoSEQ multiplex PCR, and TCRdb kept only the in-frame ones, dropping some. In the table there are about 46,000 clones, around 82% of which are singletons. V was shortened by 4 bases and J by 5 bases, with 24 bases between the two germline ends. CDR3 length: 17 amino acids. Germline V lookup: CDR1 SGHVS, CDR2 FNYEAQ. Every patient relapsed after autologous stem cell transplantation, and brentuximab vedotin exposure varied. The material sequenced was peripheral blood mononuclear cells (PBMCs), taken before the second cycle of nivolumab. The rearrangement links TRBV7-6 to TRBJ2-7; possibly TRBD2 for D (7 bases). This TCR was recovered from a human donor with classical Hodgkin lymphoma. The CDR3 region is CASSSRGGGTQPHEQYF. CDR3 sequence (DNA): TGTGCCAGCAGCTCTAGGGGAGGGGGGACACAACCCCACGAGCAGTACTTC.